This T cell receptor beta chain was identified in a study of patients and donors after allogeneic stem cell transplantation. Using its own MiXCR run on the RT-PCR reads, TCRdb lists one record per CDR3 protein. The profile covers over 350,000 distinct CDR3 sequences, with 16% appearing a single time and less than 8.5% taken by the ten largest. Germline V CDR1 and CDR2: MNHNS, SASEGT. The CDR3 sequence is 14 residues long. Between the trimmed V and J ends, which lost 5 bases and 3 bases, there was a span of 11 bases. This clonotype came up a few times. The clonotype originates from a human donor who was either an allogeneic HSCT recipient or a stem cell or donor lymphocyte infusion donor (not recorded which). It is not recorded whose cells these are; they may come from a transplant donor. The sequenced sample consisted of blood, either unsorted or a sorted T cell fraction (not recorded which). The V and J genes are TRBV6-1 and TRBJ1-5; D gene unclear. This CDR3 reads CASSPMVSNQPQHF. The CDR3 DNA follows: TGTGCCAGCAGTCCAATGGTTTCCAATCAGCCCCAGCATTTT.